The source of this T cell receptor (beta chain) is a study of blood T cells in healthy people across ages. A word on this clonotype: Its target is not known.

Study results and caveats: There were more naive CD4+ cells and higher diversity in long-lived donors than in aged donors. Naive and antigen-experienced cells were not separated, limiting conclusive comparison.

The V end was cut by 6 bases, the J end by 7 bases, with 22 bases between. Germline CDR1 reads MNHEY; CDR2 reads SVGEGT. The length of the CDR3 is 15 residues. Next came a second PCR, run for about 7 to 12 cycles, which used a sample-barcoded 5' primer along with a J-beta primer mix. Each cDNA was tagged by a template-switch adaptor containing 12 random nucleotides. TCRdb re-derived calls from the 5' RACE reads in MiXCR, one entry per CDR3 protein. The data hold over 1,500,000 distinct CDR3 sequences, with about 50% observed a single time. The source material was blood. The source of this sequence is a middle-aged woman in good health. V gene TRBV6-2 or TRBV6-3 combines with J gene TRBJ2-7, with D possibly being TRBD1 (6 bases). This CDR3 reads CASSHRDTEKGEQYF. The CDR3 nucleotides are TGTGCCAGCAGCCACCGGGACACGGAGAAGGGGGAGCAGTACTTC.